The present T cell receptor beta chain was sequenced within a study of cytomegalovirus exposure and HLA in healthy donors. Study as a whole: The study placed 70% to 90% of its approximately 400 genotyped donors in the Caucasian-associated ancestry cluster.

PCR involved 60 Vbeta and 13 Jbeta primers. Profiling relied on immunoSEQ multiplex PCR, and the TCRdb table lists in-frame clones only, not all of them. The sample records some 160,000 clones, over 70% being singletons. Germline lookup yields CDR1 SGHNT and CDR2 YYREEE (reference sequence). This CDR3 region has 12 residues. The germline V and J ends were trimmed by 4 bases and 4 bases, with 8 bases remaining between them. Whole-study results and caveats: A cluster of highly shared sequence variants was likely a sequencing artifact. The study assumed roughly uniform donor sequencing depth for presence/absence analyses. Among the most significant clusters, several appeared linked to common viral pathogens in a later analysis.

Turning to this clone: What it recognizes is unknown.

This chain uses TRBV5-4 with TRBJ2-5, with D hard to call. This TCR came from a woman aged 25 to 45 in good health and CMV-seronegative. The sample was PBMCs. The CDR3 sequence is CASSQLSETQYF. The CDR3 DNA sequence: TGTGCCAGCAGCCAACTGTCAGAGACCCAGTACTTC. Full variable domain (outside the CDR3, taken from reference TRBV5-4 and TRBJ2-5): ETGVTQSPTHLIKTRGQQVTLRCSSQSGHNTVSWYQQALGQGPQFIFQYYREEENGRGNFPPRFSGLQFPNYSSELNVNALELDDSALYLCASSQLSETQYFGPGTRLLVL.